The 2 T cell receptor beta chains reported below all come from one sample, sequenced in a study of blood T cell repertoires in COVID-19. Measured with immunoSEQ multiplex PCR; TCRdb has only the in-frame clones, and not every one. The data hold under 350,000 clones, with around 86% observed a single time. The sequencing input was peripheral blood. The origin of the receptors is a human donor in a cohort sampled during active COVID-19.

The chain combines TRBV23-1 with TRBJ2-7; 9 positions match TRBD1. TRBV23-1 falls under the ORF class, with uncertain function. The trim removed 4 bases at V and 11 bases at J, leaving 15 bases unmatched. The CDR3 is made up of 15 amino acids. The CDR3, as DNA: TGCGCCAGCAGTCTTAAGACAGGGGGAAGGGGTAGTGAGTACTTC. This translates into CASSLKTGGRGSEYF.

The CDR3 reads CASTGSWNTEAFF. The CDR3 coding sequence is TGTGCCAGTACAGGGAGTTGGAACACTGAAGCTTTCTTT. The chain uses TRBV2 and TRBJ1-1; possibly TRBD1 for D (6 bases). The V end lost 9 bases, the J end lost 1 base, and 12 bases lay between the germline ends. Germline CDR1 and CDR2: SNHLY and FYNNEI. The CDR3 runs to 13 residues.